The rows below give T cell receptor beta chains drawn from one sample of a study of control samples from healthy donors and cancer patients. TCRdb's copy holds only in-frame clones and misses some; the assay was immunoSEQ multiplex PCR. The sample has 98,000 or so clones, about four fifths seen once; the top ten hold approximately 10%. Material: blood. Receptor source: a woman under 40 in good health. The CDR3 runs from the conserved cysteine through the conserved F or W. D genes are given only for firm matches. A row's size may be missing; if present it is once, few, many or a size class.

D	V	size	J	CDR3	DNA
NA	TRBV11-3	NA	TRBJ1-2	CASSQGGDGYTF	TGTGCCAGCAGCCAAGGGGGGGATGGCTACACCTTC
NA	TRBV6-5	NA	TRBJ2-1	CASSLGGGYNEQFF	TGTGCCAGCAGTCTAGGGGGGGGGTACAATGAGCAGTTCTTC
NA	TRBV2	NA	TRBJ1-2	CASSDAGGGQGTYGYTF	TGTGCCAGCAGTGATGCGGGGGGGGGCCAGGGAACCTATGGCTACACCTTC
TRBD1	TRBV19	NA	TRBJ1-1	CASSIILSTGWVTEAFF	TGTGCCAGTAGTATAATTCTTTCGACAGGGTGGGTAACTGAAGCTTTCTTT
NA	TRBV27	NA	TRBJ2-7	CASSPILRGNEQYF	TGTGCCAGCAGTCCTATCCTCCGGGGTAACGAGCAGTACTTC
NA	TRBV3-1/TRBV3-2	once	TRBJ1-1	CASSQASVNTEAFF	TGTGCCAGCAGCCAAGCGTCAGTGAACACTGAAGCTTTCTTT
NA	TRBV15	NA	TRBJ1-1	CATSRDPTEAFF	TGTGCCACCAGCAGAGATCCCACTGAAGCTTTCTTT
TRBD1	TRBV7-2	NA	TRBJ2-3	CASSDHRLTGADTQYF	TGTGCCAGCAGCGACCACCGCCTGACAGGGGCAGATACGCAGTATTTT
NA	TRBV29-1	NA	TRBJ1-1	CSVTPQGMNTEAFF	TGCAGCGTGACCCCACAGGGTATGAACACTGAAGCTTTCTTT
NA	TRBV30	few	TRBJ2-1	CACPKGWRGNNEQFF	TGTGCCTGCCCCAAAGGGTGGCGAGGCAACAATGAGCAGTTCTTC
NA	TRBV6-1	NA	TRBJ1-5	CASSEGVQGRQPQHF	TGTGCCAGCAGTGAAGGGGTCCAGGGCCGGCAGCCCCAGCATTTT
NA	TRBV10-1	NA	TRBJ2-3	CASSDRGDTDTQYF	TGCGCCAGCAGTGATCGCGGGGACACAGATACGCAGTATTTT
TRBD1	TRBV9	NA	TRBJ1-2	CASSGGTGAGYTF	TGTGCCAGCAGCGGTGGGACAGGGGCTGGCTACACCTTC
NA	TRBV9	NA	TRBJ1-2	CASSGRVSDYGYTF	TGTGCCAGCAGCGGTAGGGTGTCAGACTATGGCTACACCTTC
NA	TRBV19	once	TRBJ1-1	CASSVRGDKAFF	TGTGCCAGTAGTGTCAGGGGTGACAAAGCTTTCTTT
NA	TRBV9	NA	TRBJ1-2	CASSVGEVNYGYTF	TGTGCCAGCAGCGTAGGGGAGGTCAACTATGGCTACACCTTC
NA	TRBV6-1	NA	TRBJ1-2	CASSETRGDGYTF	TGTGCCAGCAGTGAAACCCGGGGGGATGGCTACACCTTC
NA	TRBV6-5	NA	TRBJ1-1	CASSLGTPGDTEAFF	TGTGCCAGCAGCCTCGGGACCCCCGGGGACACTGAAGCTTTCTTT
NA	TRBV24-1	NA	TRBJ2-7	CATSGSTGSYEQYF	TGTGCCACCAGTGGGTCGACCGGCTCCTACGAGCAGTACTTC
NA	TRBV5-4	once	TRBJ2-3	CASSLSGGLGTDTQYF	TGTGCCAGCAGCTTGTCCGGGGGGCTTGGCACAGATACGCAGTATTTT
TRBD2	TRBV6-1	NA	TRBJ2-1	CASSGHSGGSYNEQFF	TGTGCCAGCAGTGGCCATAGCGGGGGCTCCTACAATGAGCAGTTCTTC
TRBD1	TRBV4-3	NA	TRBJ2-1	CASSSGQGAGDEQFF	TGCGCCAGCAGCTCTGGACAGGGGGCAGGGGATGAGCAGTTCTTC
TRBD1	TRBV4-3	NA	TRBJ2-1	CASSLSGTAAYNEQFF	TGCGCCAGCAGCCTATCCGGGACAGCAGCCTACAATGAGCAGTTCTTC
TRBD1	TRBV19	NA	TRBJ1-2	CASMTGGTYGYTF	TGTGCCAGTATGACAGGGGGCACCTATGGCTACACCTTC
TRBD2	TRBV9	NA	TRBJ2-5	CASAPPGLAPETQYF	TGTGCCAGCGCCCCTCCGGGACTAGCCCCGGAGACCCAGTACTTC
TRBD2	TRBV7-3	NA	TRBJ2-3	CASSLMVGSGGRDTQYF	TGTGCCAGCAGCTTAATGGTGGGTAGCGGGGGCCGAGATACGCAGTATTTT
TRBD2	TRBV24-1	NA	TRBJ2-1	CATSDTVAGRQFF	TGTGCCACCAGTGATACGGTAGCGGGGAGGCAGTTCTTC
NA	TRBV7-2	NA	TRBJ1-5	CASSLNGLSNQPQHF	TGTGCCAGCAGCTTAAACGGACTTAGCAATCAGCCCCAGCATTTT
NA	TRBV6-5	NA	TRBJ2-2	CASTRPLSGELFF	TGTGCCAGCACCAGGCCCTTATCCGGGGAGCTGTTTTTT
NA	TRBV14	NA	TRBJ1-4	CASSAKGVKLFF	TGTGCCAGCTCAGCCAAGGGGGTAAAACTGTTTTTT
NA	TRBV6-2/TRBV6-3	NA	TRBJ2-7	CASSYSGTAYEQYF	TGTGCCAGCAGTTACTCGGGCACCGCATACGAGCAGTACTTC
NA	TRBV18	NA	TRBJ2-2	CASSRGTNTGELFF	TGTGCCAGCTCACGGGGAACGAACACCGGGGAGCTGTTTTTT
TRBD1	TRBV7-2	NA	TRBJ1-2	CASSWDSSYGYTF	TGTGCCAGCAGTTGGGACAGCTCGTATGGCTACACCTTC
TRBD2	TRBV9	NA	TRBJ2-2	CASSAGANTGELFF	TGTGCCAGCTCCGCGGGGGCGAACACCGGGGAGCTGTTTTTT
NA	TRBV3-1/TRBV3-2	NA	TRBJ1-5	CASSQNNQPQHF	TGTGCCAGCAGCCAGAATAATCAGCCCCAGCATTTT
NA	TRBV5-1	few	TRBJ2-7	CASSSQLTGPLFHEQYF	TGCGCCAGCAGCTCTCAGCTAACGGGTCCACTGTTCCACGAGCAGTACTTC
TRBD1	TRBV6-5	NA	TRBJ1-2	CASKQGDLVQYTF	TGTGCCAGCAAGCAGGGGGATCTAGTTCAGTACACCTTC
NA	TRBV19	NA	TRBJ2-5	CASSMGGRQREETQYF	TGTGCCAGTAGTATGGGTGGAAGACAGAGAGAAGAGACCCAGTACTTC
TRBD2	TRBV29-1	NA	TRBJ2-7	CSVGLAGGVSYEQYF	TGCAGCGTTGGACTAGCGGGGGGCGTCTCCTACGAGCAGTACTTC
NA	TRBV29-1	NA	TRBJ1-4	CSVALGHGEKLFF	TGCAGCGTTGCCCTGGGGCATGGTGAAAAACTGTTTTTT
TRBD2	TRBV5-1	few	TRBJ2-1	CASSSRLAAYNEQFF	TGCGCCAGCAGCTCCCGGCTAGCGGCCTACAATGAGCAGTTCTTC
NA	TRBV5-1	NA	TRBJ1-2	CASSPGEVEYGYTF	TGCGCCAGCAGCCCCGGCGAGGTCGAGTATGGCTACACCTTC
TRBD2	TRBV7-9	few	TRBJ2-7	CASSLEGFARGGSAYEQYF	TGTGCCAGCAGCTTAGAGGGGTTCGCTCGGGGGGGCAGCGCCTACGAGCAGTACTTC
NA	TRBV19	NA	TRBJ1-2	CASSTGRTQGHYGYTF	TGTGCCAGTAGTACCGGCCGAACACAGGGACACTATGGCTACACCTTC
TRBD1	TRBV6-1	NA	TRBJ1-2	CASSVISGGRGSGYTF	TGTGCCAGCAGTGTAATATCAGGGGGCAGGGGGAGCGGCTACACCTTC
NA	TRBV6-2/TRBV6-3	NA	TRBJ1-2	CASSRPVTNGYTF	TGTGCCAGCAGTCGCCCCGTAACTAATGGCTACACCTTC
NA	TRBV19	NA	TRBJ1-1	CASSIEVNTEAFF	TGTGCCAGTAGTATCGAGGTGAACACTGAAGCTTTCTTT
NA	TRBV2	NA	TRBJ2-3	CASSGWGLAAMGPDTQYF	TGTGCCAGCAGCGGGTGGGGCTTAGCGGCTATGGGTCCAGATACGCAGTATTTT
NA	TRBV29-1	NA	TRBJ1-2	CSVEDRAEDGYTF	TGCAGCGTTGAAGACAGGGCAGAGGATGGCTACACCTTC
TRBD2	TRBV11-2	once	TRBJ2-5	CASSLGASGGARETQYF	TGTGCCAGCAGCTTAGGTGCAAGCGGGGGGGCCAGGGAGACCCAGTACTTC
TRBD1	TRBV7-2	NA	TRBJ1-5	CASSLAGTGANQPQHF	TGTGCCAGCAGCTTAGCCGGGACAGGGGCGAATCAGCCCCAGCATTTT
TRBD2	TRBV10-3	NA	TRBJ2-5	CATGTSGGARETQYF	TGTGCCACCGGGACTAGCGGGGGGGCCAGGGAGACCCAGTACTTC
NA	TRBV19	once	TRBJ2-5	CASRPRGAGQETQYF	TGTGCCAGTAGACCCCGGGGGGCCGGGCAAGAGACCCAGTACTTC
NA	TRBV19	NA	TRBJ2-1	CASKRGSAGNEQFF	TGTGCCAGTAAAAGAGGCTCCGCTGGGAATGAGCAGTTCTTC
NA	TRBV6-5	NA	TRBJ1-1	CASSYTGNTEAFF	TGTGCCAGCAGTTATACAGGGAACACTGAAGCTTTCTTT
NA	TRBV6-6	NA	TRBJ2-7	CASRSGRFEQYF	TGTGCCAGCAGATCAGGGCGGTTCGAGCAGTACTTC
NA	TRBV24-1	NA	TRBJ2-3	CATGGWQGGTDTQYF	TGTGCCACGGGGGGCTGGCAGGGGGGCACAGATACGCAGTATTTT